This TCR beta chain was identified during a study of T-cell reconstitution after alpha-beta-depleted transplantation in children. The CDR3 sequence is 17 residues long. Germline CDR1 LGHNA, CDR2 YNFKEQ. The V segment lost 1 base and the J segment 7 bases; nucleotides outside the gene matches: 7. A library of TCRbeta sequences, prepared with unique molecular identifiers, was generated. TCRdb passed the PCR reads through MiXCR, listing each CDR3 protein once. The table shows 60,000 to 100,000 distinct CDR3 sequences, with roughly 20% occurring only once. This clonotype has more than one count but fewer than ten.

Source: PBMCs, mostly from graft donor cells, taken 360 days after TCRalphabeta/CD19-depleted stem cell transplant. The origin of this receptor is a male patient under 10 years old who had a stem cell transplant for acute lymphoblastic leukemia, so the T cells may come from the graft donor. This rearrangement joins TRBV4-2 to TRBJ2-7; 16 nucleotides line up with TRBD2. This CDR3 is CASSQGGLAGGPREQYF. In DNA form, the CDR3 reads TGTGCCAGCAGCCAAGGGGGACTAGCGGGAGGGCCTCGAGAGCAGTACTTC.